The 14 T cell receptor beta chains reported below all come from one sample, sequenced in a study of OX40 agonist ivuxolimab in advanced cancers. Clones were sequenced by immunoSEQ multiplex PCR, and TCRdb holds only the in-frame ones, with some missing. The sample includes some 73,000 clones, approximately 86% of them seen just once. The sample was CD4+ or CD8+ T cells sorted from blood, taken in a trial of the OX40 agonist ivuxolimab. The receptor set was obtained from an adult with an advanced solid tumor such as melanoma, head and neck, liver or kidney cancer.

Here the CDR3 reads CAWSIQVSYNEKLFF. CDR3 DNA sequence: TGTGCCTGGAGTATACAGGTGTCCTATAATGAAAAACTGTTTTTT. The chain is built from TRBV30 and TRBJ1-4; possibly TRBD1 for D (5 bases). This CDR3 spans 15 amino acids. The germline V and J ends were trimmed by 2 bases and 4 bases, with 14 bases remaining between them. Germline V gene data show CDR1 as GTSNPN and CDR2 as SVGIG (reference sequence).

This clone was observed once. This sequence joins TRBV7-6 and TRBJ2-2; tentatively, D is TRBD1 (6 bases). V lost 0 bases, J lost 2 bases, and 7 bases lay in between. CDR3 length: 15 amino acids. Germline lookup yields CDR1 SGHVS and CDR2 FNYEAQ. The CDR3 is CASSLAGGNTGELFF. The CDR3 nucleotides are TGTGCCAGCAGCTTAGCAGGGGGAAACACCGGGGAGCTGTTTTTT.

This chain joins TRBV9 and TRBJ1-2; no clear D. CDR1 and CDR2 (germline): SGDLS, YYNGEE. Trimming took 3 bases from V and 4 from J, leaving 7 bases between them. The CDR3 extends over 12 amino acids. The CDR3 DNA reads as TGTGCCAGCAGCGCCAGTCCCTATGGCTACACCTTC. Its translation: CASSASPYGYTF.

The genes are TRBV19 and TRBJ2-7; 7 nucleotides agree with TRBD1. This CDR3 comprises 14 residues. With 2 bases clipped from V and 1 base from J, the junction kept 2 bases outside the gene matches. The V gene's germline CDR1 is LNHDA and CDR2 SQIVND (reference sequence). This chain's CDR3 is CASSIQGESYEQYF. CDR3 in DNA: TGTGCCAGTAGTATACAGGGGGAGTCCTACGAGCAGTACTTC.

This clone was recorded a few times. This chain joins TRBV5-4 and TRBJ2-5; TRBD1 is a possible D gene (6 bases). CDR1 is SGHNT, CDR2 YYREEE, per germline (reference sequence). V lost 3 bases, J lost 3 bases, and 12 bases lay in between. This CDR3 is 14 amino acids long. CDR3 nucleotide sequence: TGTGCCAGCAGCTCCACCGCAGGGGAAGAGACCCAGTACTTC. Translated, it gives CASSSTAGEETQYF.

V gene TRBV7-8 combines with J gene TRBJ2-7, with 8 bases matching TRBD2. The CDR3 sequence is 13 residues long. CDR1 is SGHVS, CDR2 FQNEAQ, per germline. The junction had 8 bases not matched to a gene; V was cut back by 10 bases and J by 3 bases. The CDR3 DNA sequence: TGTGCCACCGGACTAGCAATATTCTACGAGCAGTACTTC. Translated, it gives CATGLAIFYEQYF.

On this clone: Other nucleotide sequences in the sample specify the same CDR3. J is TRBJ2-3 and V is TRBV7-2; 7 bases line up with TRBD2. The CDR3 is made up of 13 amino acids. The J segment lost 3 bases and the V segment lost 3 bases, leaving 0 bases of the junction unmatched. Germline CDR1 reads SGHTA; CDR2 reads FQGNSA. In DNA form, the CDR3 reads TGTGCCAGCAGCTTCGGGGGGACAGATACGCAGTATTTT. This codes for CASSFGGTDTQYF.

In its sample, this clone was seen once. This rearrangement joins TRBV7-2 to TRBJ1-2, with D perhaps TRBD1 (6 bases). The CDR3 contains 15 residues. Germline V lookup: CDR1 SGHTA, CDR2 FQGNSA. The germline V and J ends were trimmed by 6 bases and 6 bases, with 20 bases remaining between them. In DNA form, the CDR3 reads TGTGCCAGCAGTCCCATGGGGGCAATACGGGATGGCTACACCTTC. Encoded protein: CASSPMGAIRDGYTF. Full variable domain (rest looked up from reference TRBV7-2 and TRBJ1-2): GAGVSQSPSNKVTEKGKDVELRCDPISGHTALYWYRQSLGQGLEFLIYFQGNSAPDKSGLPSDRFSAERTGGSVSTLTIQRTQQEDSAVYLCASSPMGAIRDGYTFGSGTRLTVV.

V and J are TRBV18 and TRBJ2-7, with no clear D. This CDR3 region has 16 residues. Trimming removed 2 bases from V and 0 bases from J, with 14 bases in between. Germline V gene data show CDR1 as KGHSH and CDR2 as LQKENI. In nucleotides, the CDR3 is TGTGCCAGCTCACCAACGACGAAATTGAGCTCCTACGAGCAGTACTTC. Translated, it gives CASSPTTKLSSYEQYF. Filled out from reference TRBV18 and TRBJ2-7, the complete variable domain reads NAGVMQNPRHLVRRRGQEARLRCSPMKGHSHVYWYRQLPEEGLKFMVYLQKENIIDESGMPKERFSAEFPKEGPSILRIQQVVRGDSAAYFCASSPTTKLSSYEQYFGPGTRLTVT.

This CDR3 reads CASSIGQGAHQPQHF. CDR3 DNA: TGTGCCAGTAGTATTGGCCAGGGCGCCCATCAGCCCCAGCATTTT. The chain couples TRBV19 to TRBJ1-5; TRBD1 might be the D (5 bases). The ends were cut back, 3 bases at V and 5 bases at J, with 14 bases in the middle. The CDR3 covers 15 residues. Germline V gives CDR1 LNHDA, CDR2 SQIVND (reference sequence).

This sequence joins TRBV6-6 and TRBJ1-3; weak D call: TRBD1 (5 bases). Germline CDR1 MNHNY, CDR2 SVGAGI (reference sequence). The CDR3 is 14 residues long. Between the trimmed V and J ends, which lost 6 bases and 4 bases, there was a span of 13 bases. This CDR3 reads CASRAPGVGNTIYF. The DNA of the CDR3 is TGTGCCAGCAGGGCGCCGGGGGTAGGAAACACCATATATTTT.

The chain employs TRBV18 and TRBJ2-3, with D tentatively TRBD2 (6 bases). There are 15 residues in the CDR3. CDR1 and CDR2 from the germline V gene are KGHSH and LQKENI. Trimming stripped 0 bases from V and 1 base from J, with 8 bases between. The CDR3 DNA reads TGTGCCAGCTCACCACCTCCTAGCGGCACAGATACGCAGTATTTT. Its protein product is CASSPPPSGTDTQYF.

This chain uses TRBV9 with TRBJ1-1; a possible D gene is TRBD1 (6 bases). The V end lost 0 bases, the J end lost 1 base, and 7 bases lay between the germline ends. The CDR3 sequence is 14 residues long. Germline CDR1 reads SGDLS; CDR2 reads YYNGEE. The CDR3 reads CASSVVQGNTEAFF. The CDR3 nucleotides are TGTGCCAGCAGCGTAGTACAGGGGAACACTGAAGCTTTCTTT.

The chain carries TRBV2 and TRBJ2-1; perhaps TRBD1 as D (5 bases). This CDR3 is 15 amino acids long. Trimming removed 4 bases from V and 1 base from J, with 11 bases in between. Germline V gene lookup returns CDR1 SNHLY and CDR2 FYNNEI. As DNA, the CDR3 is TGTGCCAGCAGTGGGGGCGGAAGTTCCTACAATGAGCAGTTCTTC. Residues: CASSGGGSSYNEQFF.